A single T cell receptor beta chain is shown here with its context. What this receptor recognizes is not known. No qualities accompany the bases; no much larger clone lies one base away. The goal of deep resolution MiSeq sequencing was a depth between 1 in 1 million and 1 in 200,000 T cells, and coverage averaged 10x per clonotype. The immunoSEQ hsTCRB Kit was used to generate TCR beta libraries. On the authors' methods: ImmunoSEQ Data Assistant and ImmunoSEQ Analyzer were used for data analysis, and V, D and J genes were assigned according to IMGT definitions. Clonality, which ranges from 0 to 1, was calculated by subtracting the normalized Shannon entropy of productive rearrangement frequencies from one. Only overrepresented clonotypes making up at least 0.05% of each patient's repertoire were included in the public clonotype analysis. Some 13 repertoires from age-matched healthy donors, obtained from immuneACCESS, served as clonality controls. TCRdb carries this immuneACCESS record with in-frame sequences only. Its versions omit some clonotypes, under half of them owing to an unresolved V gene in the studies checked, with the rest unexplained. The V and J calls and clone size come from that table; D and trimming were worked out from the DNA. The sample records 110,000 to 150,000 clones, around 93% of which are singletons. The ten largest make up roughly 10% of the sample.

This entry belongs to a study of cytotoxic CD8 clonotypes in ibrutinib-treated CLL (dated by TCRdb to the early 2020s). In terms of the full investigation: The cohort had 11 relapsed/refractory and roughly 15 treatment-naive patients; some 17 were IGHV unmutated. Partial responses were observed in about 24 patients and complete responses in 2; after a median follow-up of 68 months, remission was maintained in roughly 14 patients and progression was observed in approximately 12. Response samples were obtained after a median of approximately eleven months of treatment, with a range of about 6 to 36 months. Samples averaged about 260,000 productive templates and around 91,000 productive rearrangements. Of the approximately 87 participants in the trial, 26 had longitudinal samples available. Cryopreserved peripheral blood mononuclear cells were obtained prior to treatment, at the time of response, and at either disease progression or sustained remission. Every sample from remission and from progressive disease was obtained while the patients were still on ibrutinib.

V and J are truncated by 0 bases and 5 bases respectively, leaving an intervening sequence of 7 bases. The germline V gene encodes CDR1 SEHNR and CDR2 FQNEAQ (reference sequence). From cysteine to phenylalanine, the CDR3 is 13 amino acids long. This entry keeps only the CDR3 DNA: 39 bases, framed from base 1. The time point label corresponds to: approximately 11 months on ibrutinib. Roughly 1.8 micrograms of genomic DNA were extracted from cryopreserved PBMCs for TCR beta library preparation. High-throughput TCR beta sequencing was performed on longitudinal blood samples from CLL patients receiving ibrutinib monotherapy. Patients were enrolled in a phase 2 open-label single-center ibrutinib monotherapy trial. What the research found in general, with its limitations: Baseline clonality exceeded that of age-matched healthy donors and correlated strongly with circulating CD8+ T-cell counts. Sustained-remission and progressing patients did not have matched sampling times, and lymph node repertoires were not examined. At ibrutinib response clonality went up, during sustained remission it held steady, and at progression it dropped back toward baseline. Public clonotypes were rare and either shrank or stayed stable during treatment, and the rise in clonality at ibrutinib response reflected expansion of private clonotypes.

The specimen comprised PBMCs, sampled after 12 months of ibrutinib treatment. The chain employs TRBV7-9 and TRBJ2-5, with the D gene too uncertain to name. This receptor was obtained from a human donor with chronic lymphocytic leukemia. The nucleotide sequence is TGTGCCAGCAGCTTAGCTACTCCGGAGACCCAGTACTTC. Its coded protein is CASSLATPETQYF.